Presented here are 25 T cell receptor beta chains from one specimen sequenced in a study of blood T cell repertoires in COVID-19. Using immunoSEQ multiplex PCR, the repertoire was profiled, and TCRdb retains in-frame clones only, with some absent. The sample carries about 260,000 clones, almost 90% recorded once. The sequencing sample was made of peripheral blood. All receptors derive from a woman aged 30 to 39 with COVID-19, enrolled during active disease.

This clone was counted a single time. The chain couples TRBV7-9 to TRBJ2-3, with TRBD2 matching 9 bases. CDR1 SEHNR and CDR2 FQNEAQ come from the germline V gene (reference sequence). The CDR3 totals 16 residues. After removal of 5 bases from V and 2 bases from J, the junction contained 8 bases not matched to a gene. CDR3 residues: CASSPSREGNTDTQYF. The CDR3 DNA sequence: TGTGCCAGCAGCCCGTCGCGGGAGGGAAACACAGATACGCAGTATTTT. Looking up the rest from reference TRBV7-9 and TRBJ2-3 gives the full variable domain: DTGVSQNPRHKITKRGQNVTFRCDPISEHNRLYWYRQTLGQGPEFLTYFQNEAQLEKSRLLSDRFSAERPKGSFSTLEIQRTEQGDSAMYLCASSPSREGNTDTQYFGPGTRLTVL.

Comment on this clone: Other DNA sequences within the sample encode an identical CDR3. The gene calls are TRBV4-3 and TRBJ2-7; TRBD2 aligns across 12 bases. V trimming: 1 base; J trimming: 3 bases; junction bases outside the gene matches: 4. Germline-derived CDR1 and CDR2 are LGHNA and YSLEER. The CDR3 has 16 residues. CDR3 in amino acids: CASSQGRLAGVYEQYF. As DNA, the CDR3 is TGCGCCAGCAGCCAAGGGAGACTAGCGGGAGTCTACGAGCAGTACTTC.

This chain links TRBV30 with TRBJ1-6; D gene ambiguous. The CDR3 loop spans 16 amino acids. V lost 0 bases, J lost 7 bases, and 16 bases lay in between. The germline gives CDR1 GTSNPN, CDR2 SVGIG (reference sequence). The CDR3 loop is CAWSVRSTWENSPLHF. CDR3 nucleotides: TGTGCCTGGAGTGTACGGTCGACGTGGGAGAATTCACCCCTCCACTTT.

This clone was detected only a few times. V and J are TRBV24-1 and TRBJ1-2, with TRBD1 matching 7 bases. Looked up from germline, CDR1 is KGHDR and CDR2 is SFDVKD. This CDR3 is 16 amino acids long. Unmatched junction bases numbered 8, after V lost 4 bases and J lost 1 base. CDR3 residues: CATSDSLGTDNYGYTF. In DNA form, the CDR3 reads TGTGCCACCAGTGACTCTCTTGGGACAGATAACTATGGCTACACCTTC.

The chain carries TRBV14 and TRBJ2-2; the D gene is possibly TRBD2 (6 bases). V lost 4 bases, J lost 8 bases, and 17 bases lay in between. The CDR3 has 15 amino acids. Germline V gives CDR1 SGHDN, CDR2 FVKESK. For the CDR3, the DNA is TGTGCCAGCAGCCGCCCGGGACTCCCGATTGGGGAGCTGTTTTTT. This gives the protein CASSRPGLPIGELFF.

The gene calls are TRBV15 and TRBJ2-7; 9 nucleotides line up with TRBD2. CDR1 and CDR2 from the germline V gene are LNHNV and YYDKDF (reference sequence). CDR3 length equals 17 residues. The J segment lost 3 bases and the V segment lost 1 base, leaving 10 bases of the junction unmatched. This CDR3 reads CATSRVTSGLGGYEQYF. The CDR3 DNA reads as TGTGCCACCAGCAGAGTCACTAGCGGGCTAGGGGGCTACGAGCAGTACTTC.

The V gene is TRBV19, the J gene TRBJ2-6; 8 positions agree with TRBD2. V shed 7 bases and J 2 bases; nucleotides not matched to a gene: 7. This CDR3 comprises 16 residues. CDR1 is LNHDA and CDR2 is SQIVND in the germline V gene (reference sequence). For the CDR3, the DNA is TGTGCCAGTACCCCGACTAGCGACACTGGGGCCAACGTCCTGACTTTC. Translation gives CASTPTSDTGANVLTF.

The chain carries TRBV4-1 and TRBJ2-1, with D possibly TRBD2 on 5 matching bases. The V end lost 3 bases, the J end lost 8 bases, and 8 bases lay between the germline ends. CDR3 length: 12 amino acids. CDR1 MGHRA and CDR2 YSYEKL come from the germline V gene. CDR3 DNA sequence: TGCGCCAGCAGCCAGGACGGGGATGAGCAGTTCTTC. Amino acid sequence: CASSQDGDEQFF.

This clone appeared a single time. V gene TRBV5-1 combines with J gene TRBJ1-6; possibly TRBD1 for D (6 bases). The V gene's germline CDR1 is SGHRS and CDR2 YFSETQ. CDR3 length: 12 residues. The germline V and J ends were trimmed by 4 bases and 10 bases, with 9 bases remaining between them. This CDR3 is CASSLRGSPLHF. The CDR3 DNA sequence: TGCGCCAGCAGCCTCAGGGGCTCACCCCTCCACTTT.

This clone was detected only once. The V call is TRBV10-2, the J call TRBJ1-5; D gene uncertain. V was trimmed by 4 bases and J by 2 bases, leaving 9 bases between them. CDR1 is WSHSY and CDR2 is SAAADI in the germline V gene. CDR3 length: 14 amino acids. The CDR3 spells CASSVAGGNQPQHF. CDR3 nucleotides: TGCGCCAGCAGTGTGGCCGGGGGCAATCAGCCCCAGCATTTT.

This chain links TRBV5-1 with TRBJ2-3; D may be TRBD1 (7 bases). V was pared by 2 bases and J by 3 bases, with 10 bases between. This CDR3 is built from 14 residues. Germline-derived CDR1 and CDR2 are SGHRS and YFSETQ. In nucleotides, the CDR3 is TGCGCCAGCAGCTTACAGGGGAGGACAGATACGCAGTATTTT. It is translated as CASSLQGRTDTQYF.

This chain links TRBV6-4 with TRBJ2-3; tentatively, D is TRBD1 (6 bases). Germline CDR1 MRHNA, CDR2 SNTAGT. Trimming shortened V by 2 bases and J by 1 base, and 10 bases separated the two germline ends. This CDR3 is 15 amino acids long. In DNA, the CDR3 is TGTGCCAGCAGTGACCGAGGGGGTGGCACAGATACGCAGTATTTT. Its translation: CASSDRGGGTDTQYF.

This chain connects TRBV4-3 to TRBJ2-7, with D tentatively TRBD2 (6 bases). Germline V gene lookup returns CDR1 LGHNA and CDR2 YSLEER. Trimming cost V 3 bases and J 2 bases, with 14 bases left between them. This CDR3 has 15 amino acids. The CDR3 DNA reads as TGCGCCAGCAGCCATGGGGGGACTGGGGCCTACGAGCAGTACTTC. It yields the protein CASSHGGTGAYEQYF.

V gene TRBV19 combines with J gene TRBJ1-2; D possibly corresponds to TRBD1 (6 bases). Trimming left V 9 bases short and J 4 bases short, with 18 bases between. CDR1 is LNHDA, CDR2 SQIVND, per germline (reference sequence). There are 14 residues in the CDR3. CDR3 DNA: TGTGCCAGCCAGCGGACAGCCTCGCCCTATGGCTACACCTTC. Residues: CASQRTASPYGYTF. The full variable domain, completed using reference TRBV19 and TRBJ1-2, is DGGITQSPKYLFRKEGQNVTLSCEQNLNHDAMYWYRQDPGQGLRLIYYSQIVNDFQKGDIAEGYSVSREKKESFPLTVTSAQKNPTAFYLCASQRTASPYGYTFGSGTRLTVV.

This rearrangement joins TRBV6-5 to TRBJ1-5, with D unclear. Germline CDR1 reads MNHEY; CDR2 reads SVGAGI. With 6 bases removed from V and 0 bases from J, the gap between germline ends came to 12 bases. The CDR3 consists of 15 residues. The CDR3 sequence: CASSPGRDSNQPQHF. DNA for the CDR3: TGTGCCAGCAGCCCCGGACGGGATAGCAATCAGCCCCAGCATTTT.

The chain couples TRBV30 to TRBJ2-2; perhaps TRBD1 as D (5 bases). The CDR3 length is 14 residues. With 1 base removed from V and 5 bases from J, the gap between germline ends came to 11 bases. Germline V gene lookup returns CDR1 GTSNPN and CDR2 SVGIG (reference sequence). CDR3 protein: CAWSGQMTTGELFF. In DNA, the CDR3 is TGTGCCTGGAGTGGACAGATGACGACCGGGGAGCTGTTTTTT.

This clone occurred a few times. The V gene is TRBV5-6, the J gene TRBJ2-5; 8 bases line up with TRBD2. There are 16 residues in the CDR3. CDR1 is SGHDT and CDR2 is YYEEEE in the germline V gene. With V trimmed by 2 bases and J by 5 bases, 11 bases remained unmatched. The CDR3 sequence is CASSLGAGVSIETQYF. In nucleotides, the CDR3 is TGTGCCAGCAGCTTAGGAGCGGGAGTTAGTATCGAGACCCAGTACTTC.

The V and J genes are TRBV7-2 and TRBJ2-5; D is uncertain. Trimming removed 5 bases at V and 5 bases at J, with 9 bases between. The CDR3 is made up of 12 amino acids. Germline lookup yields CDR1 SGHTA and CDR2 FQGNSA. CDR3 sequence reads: CASSPNRETQYF. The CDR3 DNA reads TGTGCCAGCAGCCCAAATCGGGAGACCCAGTACTTC.

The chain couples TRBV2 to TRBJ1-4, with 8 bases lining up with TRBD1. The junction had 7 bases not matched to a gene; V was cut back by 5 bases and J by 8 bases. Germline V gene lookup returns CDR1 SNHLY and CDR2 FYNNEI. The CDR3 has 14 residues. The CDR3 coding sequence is TGTGCCAGCAGTTCTCAGGGGGCGGGGGAAAAACTGTTTTTT. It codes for CASSSQGAGEKLFF.

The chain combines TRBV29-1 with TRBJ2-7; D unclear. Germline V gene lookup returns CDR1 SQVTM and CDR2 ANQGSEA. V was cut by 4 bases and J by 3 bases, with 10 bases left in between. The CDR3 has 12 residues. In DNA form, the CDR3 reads TGCAGCGTTGGCAGTTCTAGCTACGAGCAGTACTTC. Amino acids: CSVGSSSYEQYF.

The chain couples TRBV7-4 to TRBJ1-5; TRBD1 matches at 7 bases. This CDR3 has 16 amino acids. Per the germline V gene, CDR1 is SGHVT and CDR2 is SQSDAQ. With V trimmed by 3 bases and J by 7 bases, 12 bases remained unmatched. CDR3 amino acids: CASSLDRPPSGQPQHF. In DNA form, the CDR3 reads TGTGCCAGCAGCTTGGACAGGCCCCCATCTGGACAGCCCCAGCATTTT.

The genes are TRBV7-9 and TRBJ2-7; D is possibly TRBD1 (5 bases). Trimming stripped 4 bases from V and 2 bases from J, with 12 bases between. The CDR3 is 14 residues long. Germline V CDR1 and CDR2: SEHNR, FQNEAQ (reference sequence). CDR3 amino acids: CASSSKTVTYEQYF. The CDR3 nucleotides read TGTGCCAGCAGCTCAAAGACAGTAACCTACGAGCAGTACTTC.

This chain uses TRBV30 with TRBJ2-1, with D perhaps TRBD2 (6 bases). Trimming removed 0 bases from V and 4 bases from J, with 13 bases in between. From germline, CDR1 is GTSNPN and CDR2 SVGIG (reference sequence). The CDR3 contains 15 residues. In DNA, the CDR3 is TGTGCCTGGAGTGTGAGGCGGGAAGTATACAATGAGCAGTTCTTC. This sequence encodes CAWSVRREVYNEQFF.

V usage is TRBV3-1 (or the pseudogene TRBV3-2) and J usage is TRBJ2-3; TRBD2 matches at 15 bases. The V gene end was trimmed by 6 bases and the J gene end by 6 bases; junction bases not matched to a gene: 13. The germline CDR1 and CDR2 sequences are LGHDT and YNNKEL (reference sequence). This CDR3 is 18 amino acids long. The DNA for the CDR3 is TGTGCCAGCAGACAGCTAGGACTAGCGGGAGGGCCAAGCGATACGCAGTATTTT. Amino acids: CASRQLGLAGGPSDTQYF.

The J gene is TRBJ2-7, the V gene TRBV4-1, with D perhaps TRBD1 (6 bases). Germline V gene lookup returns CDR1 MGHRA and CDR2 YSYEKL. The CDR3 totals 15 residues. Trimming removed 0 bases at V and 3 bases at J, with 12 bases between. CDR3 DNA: TGCGCCAGCAGCCAAGAGGGCAGGGGAATCTACGAGCAGTACTTC. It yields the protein CASSQEGRGIYEQYF.